This note documents a single T cell receptor (beta chain) sequence. Its antigen is unidentified. These data originate in a study of cytomegalovirus exposure and HLA in healthy donors. Trimming stripped 4 bases from V and 5 bases from J, with 9 bases between. The V gene's germline CDR1 is LGHNA and CDR2 YSLEER. This CDR3 is built from 13 residues. The PCR used 60 Vbeta and 13 Jbeta primers. Sequencing was performed with immunoSEQ multiplex PCR; in TCRdb, only in-frame clones are kept and a portion is missing. The table includes about 190,000 clones, roughly 73% detected once. Study-wide points: Most TCR sequences were uncommon, yet certain public TCRs appeared in many donors. Prediction of most subjects' HLA-A and HLA-B alleles by TCR beta sequences was reportedly accurate.

V gene TRBV4-3 combines with J gene TRBJ1-3; D possibly corresponds to TRBD1 (6 bases). This TCR derives from a woman in her thirties in good health and CMV-seropositive. Specimen: PBMCs. This CDR3 is CASSPGHRNTIYF. CDR3 bases: TGCGCCAGCAGCCCGGGACACCGAAACACCATATATTTT.